Listed below are T cell receptor beta chains from one sample, sequenced in a study of CD8 T cell repertoires and HIV-1 epitope variants. Using immunoSEQ multiplex PCR, the repertoire was profiled, and TCRdb retains in-frame clones only, with some absent. The repertoire holds about 5,600 clones, about three fifths seen once, with 40% to 55% in the top ten. These TCRs' antigens remain unknown. Material: cultured CD8+ T cells derived from PBMCs. Source of these receptors: a male donor with HIV. CDR3s include the opening cysteine and the closing phenylalanine or tryptophan. The order of the fields is J gene, V gene, CDR3 protein.

j_call: TRBJ2-2; v_call: TRBV6-5; cdr3_aa: CASSHTGELFF
j_call: TRBJ1-1; v_call: TRBV28; cdr3_aa: CASRTGEVTEAFF
j_call: TRBJ2-1; v_call: TRBV25-1; cdr3_aa: CASGYNEQFF
j_call: TRBJ1-4; v_call: TRBV6-6; cdr3_aa: CASTTGSAEKLFF
j_call: TRBJ1-5; v_call: TRBV28; cdr3_aa: CASSQPHRSNQPQHF
j_call: TRBJ2-7; v_call: TRBV18; cdr3_aa: CASSPAFGSEYYEQYF
j_call: TRBJ2-2; v_call: TRBV28; cdr3_aa: CASSLVGTYNGELFF
j_call: TRBJ2-1; v_call: TRBV6-5; cdr3_aa: CASSYGQVEFF
j_call: TRBJ1-3; v_call: TRBV9; cdr3_aa: CASSGGARGNTIYF
j_call: TRBJ1-5; v_call: TRBV6-1; cdr3_aa: CASSEALRWRGGQINQPQHF
j_call: TRBJ2-5; v_call: TRBV4-1; cdr3_aa: CASSPLVGGAGETQYF
j_call: TRBJ1-2; v_call: TRBV27; cdr3_aa: CASSFQDNYGYTF
j_call: TRBJ2-3; v_call: TRBV29-1; cdr3_aa: CSVEQSTDTQYF
j_call: TRBJ1-1; v_call: TRBV4-3; cdr3_aa: CASSQDPDTEAFF
j_call: TRBJ2-5; v_call: TRBV9; cdr3_aa: CASSTSGVTQETQYF
j_call: TRBJ1-5; v_call: TRBV5-4; cdr3_aa: CASSYGQSNQPQHF
j_call: TRBJ2-3; v_call: TRBV27; cdr3_aa: CASSLIDGGVGETQYF
j_call: TRBJ2-3; v_call: TRBV18; cdr3_aa: CASSDRGRGTDTQYF
j_call: TRBJ1-5; v_call: TRBV6-6; cdr3_aa: CASSYSRQGNEPQHF
j_call: TRBJ2-2; v_call: TRBV9; cdr3_aa: CASSGPVVGGGTIEPNTGELFF
j_call: TRBJ2-3; v_call: TRBV9; cdr3_aa: CASSVEWGGTDTQYF
j_call: TRBJ2-7; v_call: TRBV19; cdr3_aa: CASSIEGVQGAEQYF
j_call: TRBJ2-3; v_call: TRBV19; cdr3_aa: CASSPQRPGSGTDTQYF
j_call: TRBJ2-5; v_call: TRBV7-7; cdr3_aa: CASSFSGGQETQYF
j_call: TRBJ1-1; v_call: TRBV6-5; cdr3_aa: CASSYSDRLRTEAFF
j_call: TRBJ1-1; v_call: TRBV27; cdr3_aa: CASSLLSGTGDTEAFF
j_call: TRBJ1-1; v_call: TRBV15; cdr3_aa: CATSRDRAPNTEAFF
j_call: TRBJ1-1; v_call: TRBV21-1; cdr3_aa: CASSRGTEAFF
j_call: TRBJ1-4; v_call: TRBV9; cdr3_aa: CASSATGTGNEKLFF
j_call: TRBJ1-5; v_call: TRBV7-9; cdr3_aa: CASSLGNQPQHF
j_call: TRBJ2-7; v_call: TRBV6-6; cdr3_aa: CASSYGASYEQYF
j_call: TRBJ2-4; v_call: TRBV6-5; cdr3_aa: CASSYGPSGGKNIQYF
j_call: TRBJ1-1; v_call: TRBV9; cdr3_aa: CASSPKDGNTEAFF
j_call: TRBJ2-1; v_call: TRBV2; cdr3_aa: CASSEGGTLNEQFF
j_call: TRBJ1-6; v_call: TRBV5-5; cdr3_aa: CASSSTVQGASPLHF
j_call: TRBJ1-4; v_call: TRBV6-6; cdr3_aa: CASSDWTGGDEKLFF
j_call: TRBJ1-6; v_call: TRBV15; cdr3_aa: CATSPRGRISPLHF
j_call: TRBJ2-1; v_call: TRBV10-2; cdr3_aa: CASSDSSGGQGEQFF
j_call: TRBJ2-5; v_call: TRBV11-2; cdr3_aa: CASSFGTGEETQYF
j_call: TRBJ2-7; v_call: TRBV6-1; cdr3_aa: CASSDQGSSYEQYF
j_call: TRBJ2-7; v_call: TRBV29-1; cdr3_aa: CSVEGSSYEQYF
j_call: TRBJ1-6; v_call: TRBV5-1; cdr3_aa: CASSLDGRETSPLHF
j_call: TRBJ2-7; v_call: TRBV6-6; cdr3_aa: CASGTTREQYF
j_call: TRBJ2-1; v_call: TRBV28; cdr3_aa: CASSLQLASSDEQFF
j_call: TRBJ1-2; v_call: TRBV5-5; cdr3_aa: CASSLVVSANYGYTF
j_call: TRBJ2-1; v_call: TRBV12-5; cdr3_aa: CASGLVAGEQFF
j_call: TRBJ1-1; v_call: TRBV7-9; cdr3_aa: CASSIDRANTEAFF
j_call: TRBJ1-2; v_call: TRBV15; cdr3_aa: CATSRDRETFYGYTF
j_call: TRBJ2-7; v_call: TRBV4-2; cdr3_aa: CASSQEVTSGGFGYEQYF
j_call: TRBJ1-2; v_call: TRBV7-2; cdr3_aa: CASSPYTGSNYGYTF
j_call: TRBJ1-5; v_call: TRBV19; cdr3_aa: CASTIFNGNQPQHF
j_call: TRBJ2-1; v_call: TRBV27; cdr3_aa: CASRGTSGRIGNEQFF
j_call: TRBJ2-1; v_call: TRBV23-1; cdr3_aa: CASSLPGQGIEEQFF
j_call: TRBJ1-1; v_call: TRBV7-2; cdr3_aa: CASSLDATGYTEAFF
j_call: TRBJ2-1; v_call: TRBV27; cdr3_aa: CASSMSGVAGGRGNEQFF
j_call: TRBJ2-5; v_call: TRBV23-1; cdr3_aa: CASSQKDRVGETQYF
j_call: TRBJ2-7; v_call: TRBV6-1; cdr3_aa: CASSSDVSAYEQYF
j_call: TRBJ2-1; v_call: TRBV15; cdr3_aa: CATSRDRLAGGSSYNEQFF
j_call: TRBJ1-1; v_call: TRBV9; cdr3_aa: CASSAGEILNTEAFF